This is a list of T cell receptor beta chains from one sample in a study of blood T cell repertoires in COVID-19. Libraries were prepared by immunoSEQ multiplex PCR; TCRdb keeps only in-frame clonotypes and omits some of them. The sample lists fewer than 700,000 clones; around nine tenths were seen once. Sequenced material: peripheral blood. These receptors were obtained from a woman aged 50 to 60 with COVID-19, enrolled during active disease. CDR3s include the opening cysteine and the closing phenylalanine or tryptophan. The D gene is left open where the match is weak. Expanded clones get a size class; other rows say once, few or many, or leave the size out.

TRBJ1-1 | . | . | TRBV30 | CAWSLNRAEAFF | TGTGCCTGGAGCCTCAACCGGGCTGAAGCTTTCTTT
TRBJ1-4 | . | . | TRBV5-1 | CASSGRTDGTNEKLFF | TGCGCCAGCAGCGGACGGACAGACGGAACTAATGAAAAACTGTTTTTT
TRBJ2-3 | . | . | TRBV6-2/TRBV6-3 | CASSSTRIADTQYF | TGTGCCAGCAGTTCCACTAGGATCGCAGATACGCAGTATTTT
TRBJ2-5 | . | . | TRBV24-1 | CATSDMTKAQGTQYF | TGTGCCACCAGTGATATGACTAAGGCTCAAGGGACCCAGTACTTC
TRBJ1-1 | . | . | TRBV5-1 | CASSPNLSGSGTEAFF | TGCGCCAGCAGCCCAAATCTCTCGGGATCGGGCACTGAAGCTTTCTTT
TRBJ2-3 | once | . | TRBV6-5 | CASSTQGGPDTQYF | TGTGCCAGCAGCACTCAGGGGGGTCCAGATACGCAGTATTTT
TRBJ2-6 | . | TRBD2 | TRBV3-1/TRBV3-2 | CASGPGGAGSGANVLTF | TGTGCCAGCGGCCCGGGGGGGGCGGGCTCTGGGGCCAACGTCCTGACTTTC
TRBJ2-7 | . | . | TRBV20-1 | CSARGTYEQYF | TGCAGTGCCCGGGGGACCTACGAGCAGTACTTC
TRBJ2-1 | . | . | TRBV10-1 | CASSESQIASYNEQFF | TGCGCCAGCAGTGAGTCGCAGATAGCCTCCTACAATGAGCAGTTCTTC
TRBJ2-6 | . | TRBD1 | TRBV5-1 | CASSLGLQGTGANVLTF | TGCGCCAGCAGCTTGGGTCTACAGGGGACTGGGGCCAACGTCCTGACTTTC
TRBJ1-2 | . | . | TRBV3-1/TRBV3-2 | CASSQDGHRKSYGYTF | TGTGCCAGCAGCCAAGATGGTCACAGGAAGAGCTATGGCTACACCTTC
TRBJ2-7 | . | TRBD1 | TRBV11-2 | CASSLVVVRGPSHEQYF | TGTGCCAGCAGCTTAGTGGTGGTCAGGGGGCCTTCTCACGAGCAGTACTTC
TRBJ1-2 | few | TRBD1 | TRBV27 | CASSLSPGTASNYGYTF | TGTGCCAGCAGTTTATCCCCCGGGACAGCCTCTAACTATGGCTACACCTTC
TRBJ1-2 | . | . | TRBV24-1 | CATAGRGHPYGYTF | TGTGCCACCGCGGGGAGGGGACACCCCTATGGCTACACCTTC
TRBJ2-1 | . | . | TRBV24-1 | CATTGGEQFF | TGTGCCACCACCGGAGGTGAGCAGTTCTTC
TRBJ1-6 | . | TRBD1 | TRBV7-8 | CASGAEGPDRANSPLHF | TGTGCCAGCGGCGCGGAAGGGCCCGACAGGGCAAATTCACCCCTCCACTTT
TRBJ1-6 | . | TRBD1 | TRBV11-2 | CASSLGGGGTYNSPLHF | TGTGCCAGCAGCTTAGGTGGAGGGGGCACCTATAATTCACCCCTCCACTTT
TRBJ2-7 | . | TRBD1 | TRBV7-9 | CASSRTGGEQYF | TGTGCCAGCAGTCGGACAGGGGGCGAGCAGTACTTC
TRBJ2-7 | . | TRBD2 | TRBV6-6 | CAGGLGDEQYF | TGTGCCGGCGGACTAGGGGACGAGCAGTACTTC
TRBJ1-2 | . | TRBD1 | TRBV6-2/TRBV6-3 | CASSYWTGFCGYTF | TGTGCCAGCAGTTACTGGACAGGGTTTTGTGGCTACACCTTC
TRBJ1-2 | . | TRBD1 | TRBV4-1 | CASSLTGTANYGYTF | TGCGCCAGCAGCCTAACCGGGACAGCTAACTATGGCTACACCTTC
TRBJ2-3 | . | TRBD1 | TRBV6-5 | CASSYTGQPGDTQYF | TGTGCCAGCAGCTATACGGGACAGCCCGGGGATACGCAGTATTTT
TRBJ2-1 | . | . | TRBV7-9 | CASSVGVNEQFF | TGTGCCAGCTCGGTGGGAGTAAATGAGCAGTTCTTC
TRBJ1-1 | . | . | TRBV9 | CASHGARGGEAFF | TGTGCCAGCCACGGCGCTCGGGGGGGCGAAGCTTTCTTT
TRBJ2-7 | once | . | TRBV7-9 | CASSSDRFSYEQYF | TGTGCCAGCAGCTCCGACAGGTTCTCCTACGAGCAGTACTTC
TRBJ2-5 | . | . | TRBV5-1 | CASSPGDLETQYF | TGCGCCAGCAGCCCCGGGGACTTAGAGACCCAGTACTTC
TRBJ1-1 | once | . | TRBV7-2 | CASSTQGWGPEAFF | TGTGCCAGCAGTACCCAGGGTTGGGGCCCTGAAGCTTTCTTT
TRBJ1-1 | . | . | TRBV15 | CATSLSPGGITEAFF | TGTGCCACCAGCTTATCCCCTGGGGGGATAACTGAAGCTTTCTTT
TRBJ2-2 | . | . | TRBV9 | CASSLFVTGELFF | TGTGCCAGCAGCCTATTCGTCACCGGGGAGCTGTTTTTT